One TCR beta chain is described in this entry. Its antigen is still unknown. This record belongs to a study of graft-versus-host responses after intestinal transplantation. Sequencing was performed with immunoSEQ multiplex PCR; in TCRdb, only in-frame clones are kept and a portion is missing. This sample carries about 50,000 clones, around 90% of them seen once, and the ten largest clones take 2% to 2.5%. This receptor was obtained from a human donor who was the organ donor for an intestinal transplant. The sample in question was unstimulated CD4+ T cells sorted from spleen or lymph node cells, obtained before transplant.

CDR3 sequence reads: CASSVSSGANVLTF. The CDR3 DNA sequence: TGTGCCAGCAGCGTTAGCTCTGGGGCCAACGTCCTGACTTTC. The chain is built from TRBV7-9 and TRBJ2-6; no firm D call. Trimming pared 5 bases from V and 0 bases from J, leaving 5 bases between. CDR1 and CDR2 (germline): SEHNR, FQNEAQ (reference sequence). CDR3 length: 14 amino acids.